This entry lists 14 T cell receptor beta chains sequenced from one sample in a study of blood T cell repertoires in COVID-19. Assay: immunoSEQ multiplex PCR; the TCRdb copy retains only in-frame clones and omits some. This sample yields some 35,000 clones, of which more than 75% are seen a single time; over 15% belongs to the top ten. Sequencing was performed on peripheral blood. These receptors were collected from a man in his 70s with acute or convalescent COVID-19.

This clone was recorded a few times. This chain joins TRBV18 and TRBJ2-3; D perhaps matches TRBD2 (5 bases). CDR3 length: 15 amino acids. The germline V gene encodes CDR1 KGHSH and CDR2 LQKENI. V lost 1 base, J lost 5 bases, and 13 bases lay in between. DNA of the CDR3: TGTGCCAGCTCACCACGGACTTCCTTTCAAGATACGCAGTATTTT. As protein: CASSPRTSFQDTQYF.

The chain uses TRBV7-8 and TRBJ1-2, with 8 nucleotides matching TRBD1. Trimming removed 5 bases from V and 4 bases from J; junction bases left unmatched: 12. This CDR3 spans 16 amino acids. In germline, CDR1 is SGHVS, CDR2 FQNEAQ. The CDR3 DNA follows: TGTGCCAGCAGCCCGTACCGGGACAGGAAACTCTATGGCTACACCTTC. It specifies CASSPYRDRKLYGYTF. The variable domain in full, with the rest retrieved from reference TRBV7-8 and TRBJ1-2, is GAGVSQSPRYKVAKRGQDVALRCDPISGHVSLFWYQQALGQGPEFLTYFQNEAQLDKSGLPSDRFFAERPEGSVSTLKIQRTQQEDSAVYLCASSPYRDRKLYGYTFGSGTRLTVV.

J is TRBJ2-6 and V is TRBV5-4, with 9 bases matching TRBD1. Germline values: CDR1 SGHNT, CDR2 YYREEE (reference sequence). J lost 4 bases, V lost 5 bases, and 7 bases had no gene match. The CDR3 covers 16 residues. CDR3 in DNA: TGTGCCAGCAGTGACGGACAGGGGCAAGGGGCCAACGTCCTGACTTTC. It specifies CASSDGQGQGANVLTF.

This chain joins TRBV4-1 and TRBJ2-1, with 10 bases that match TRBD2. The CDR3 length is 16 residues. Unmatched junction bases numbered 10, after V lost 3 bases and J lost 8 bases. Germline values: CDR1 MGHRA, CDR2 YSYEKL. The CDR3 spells CASSQGGLAGVYEQFF. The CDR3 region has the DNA TGCGCCAGCAGCCAGGGTGGCCTAGCGGGAGTCTATGAGCAGTTCTTC.

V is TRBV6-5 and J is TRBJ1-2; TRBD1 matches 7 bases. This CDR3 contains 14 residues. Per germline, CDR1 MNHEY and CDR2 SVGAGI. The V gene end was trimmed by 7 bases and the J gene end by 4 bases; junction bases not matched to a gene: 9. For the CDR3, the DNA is TGTGCCAGCACGCGAGGGGGCGGTGGCTATGGCTACACCTTC. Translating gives CASTRGGGGYGYTF.

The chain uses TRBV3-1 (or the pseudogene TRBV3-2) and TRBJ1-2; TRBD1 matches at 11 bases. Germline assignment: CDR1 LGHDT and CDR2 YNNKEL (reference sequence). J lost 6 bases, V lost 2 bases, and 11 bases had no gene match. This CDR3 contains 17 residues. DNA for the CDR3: TGTGCCAGCAGCCAAACTTCCGGGACAGGGGGATCCGATGGCTACACCTTC. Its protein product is CASSQTSGTGGSDGYTF.

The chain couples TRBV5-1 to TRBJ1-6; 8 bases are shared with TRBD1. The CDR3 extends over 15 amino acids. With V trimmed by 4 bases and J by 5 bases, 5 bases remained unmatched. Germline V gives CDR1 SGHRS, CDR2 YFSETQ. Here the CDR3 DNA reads TGCGCCAGCAGCGGAGGACAGGGTAATAATTCACCCCTCCACTTT. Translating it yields CASSGGQGNNSPLHF.

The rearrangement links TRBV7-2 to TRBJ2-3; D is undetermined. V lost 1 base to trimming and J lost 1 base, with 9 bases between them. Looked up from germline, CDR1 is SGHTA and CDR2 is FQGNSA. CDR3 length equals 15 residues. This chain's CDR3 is CASSLGVRGTDTQYF. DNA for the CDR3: TGTGCCAGCAGCTTAGGGGTTCGGGGCACAGATACGCAGTATTTT.

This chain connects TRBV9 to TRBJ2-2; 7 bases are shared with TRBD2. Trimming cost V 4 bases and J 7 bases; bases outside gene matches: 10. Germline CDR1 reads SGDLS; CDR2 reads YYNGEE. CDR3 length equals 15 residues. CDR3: CASSTSTSRGGELFF. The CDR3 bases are TGTGCCAGCAGCACCTCGACTAGCCGAGGCGGGGAGCTGTTTTTT. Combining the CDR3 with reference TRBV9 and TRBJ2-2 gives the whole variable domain DSGVTQTPKHLITATGQRVTLRCSPRSGDLSVYWYQQSLDQGLQFLIQYYNGEERAKGNILERFSAQQFPDLHSELNLSSLELGDSALYFCASSTSTSRGGELFFGEGSRLTVL.

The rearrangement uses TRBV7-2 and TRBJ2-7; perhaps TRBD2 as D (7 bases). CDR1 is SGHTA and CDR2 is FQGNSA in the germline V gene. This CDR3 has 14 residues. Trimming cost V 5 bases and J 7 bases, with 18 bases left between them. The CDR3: CASSPGGRLGEQYF. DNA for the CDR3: TGTGCCAGCAGCCCCGGGGGGCGTTTGGGAGAGCAGTACTTC.

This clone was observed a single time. The CDR3 sequence is CSVEGGLASGGVGETQYF. The CDR3 DNA sequence: TGCAGCGTTGAAGGTGGCCTCGCCAGCGGGGGGGTGGGCGAGACCCAGTACTTC. This sequence joins TRBV29-1 and TRBJ2-5; 10 nucleotides align to TRBD2. V trimming: 1 base; J trimming: 5 bases; junction bases outside the gene matches: 16. Germline lookup yields CDR1 SQVTM and CDR2 ANQGSEA. CDR3 length: 18 amino acids.

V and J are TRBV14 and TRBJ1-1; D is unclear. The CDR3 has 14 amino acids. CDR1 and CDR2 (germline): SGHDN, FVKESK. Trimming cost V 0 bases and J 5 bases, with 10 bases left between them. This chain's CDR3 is CASSQESGRTEAFF. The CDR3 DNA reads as TGTGCCAGCAGCCAAGAATCTGGGAGAACTGAAGCTTTCTTT. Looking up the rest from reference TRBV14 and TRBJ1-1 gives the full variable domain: EAGVTQFPSHSVIEKGQTVTLRCDPISGHDNLYWYRRVMGKEIKFLLHFVKESKQDESGMPNNRFLAERTGGTYSTLKVQPAELEDSGVYFCASSQESGRTEAFFGQGTRLTVV.

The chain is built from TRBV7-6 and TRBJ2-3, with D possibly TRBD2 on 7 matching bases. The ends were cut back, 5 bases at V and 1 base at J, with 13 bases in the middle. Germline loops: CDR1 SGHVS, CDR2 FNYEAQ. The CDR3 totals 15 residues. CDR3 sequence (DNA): TGTGCCAGCAGCCCTCCGGGGGGCGGCACAGATACGCAGTATTTT. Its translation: CASSPPGGGTDTQYF.

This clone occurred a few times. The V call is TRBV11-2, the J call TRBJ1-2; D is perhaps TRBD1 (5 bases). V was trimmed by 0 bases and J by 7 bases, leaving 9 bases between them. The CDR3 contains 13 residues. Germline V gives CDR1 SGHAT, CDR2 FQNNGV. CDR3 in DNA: TGTGCCAGCAGCTTAGATCAGGGTTCTGGCTACACCTTC. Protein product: CASSLDQGSGYTF. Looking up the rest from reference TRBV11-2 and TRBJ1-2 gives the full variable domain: EAGVAQSPRYKIIEKRQSVAFWCNPISGHATLYWYQQILGQGPKLLIQFQNNGVVDDSQLPKDRFSAERLKGVDSTLKIQPAKLEDSAVYLCASSLDQGSGYTFGSGTRLTVV.